The 18 T cell receptor beta chains presented below share a single source sample, sequenced in a study of PD-L1 blockade in urothelial cancer. Sample time point: peripheral blood 6 weeks after treatment start. Assay: immunoSEQ multiplex PCR; the TCRdb copy retains only in-frame clones and omits some. The table lists more than 35,000 clones, almost 85% of them singletons. The specimen was PBMCs, collected around atezolizumab (anti-PD-L1) treatment. The receptors shown here come from a man aged 55 to 70 with urothelial cancer.

V usage is TRBV28 and J usage is TRBJ1-2, with D unclear. The CDR3 has 13 amino acids. V dropped 2 bases and J dropped 5 bases, with 9 bases sitting between them. Germline values: CDR1 MDHEN, CDR2 SYDVKM. CDR3 protein: CASSLALPYGYTF. Here the CDR3 DNA reads TGTGCCAGCAGTTTAGCCCTACCTTATGGCTACACCTTC.

The chain combines TRBV2 with TRBJ2-1; D possibly corresponds to TRBD2 (6 bases). The germline CDR1 and CDR2 sequences are SNHLY and FYNNEI. This CDR3 has 15 amino acids. V gave up 8 bases and J gave up 6 bases, with 20 bases separating them. This CDR3 is CASSQRGGSVNEQFF. The CDR3 coding sequence is TGTGCCAGCTCCCAACGGGGAGGCTCGGTCAATGAGCAGTTCTTC.

The table lists this clone with a few counts. The V gene is TRBV5-4, the J gene TRBJ2-7; 7 bases map to TRBD2. CDR1 and CDR2 (germline): SGHNT, YYREEE (reference sequence). V was pared by 3 bases and J by 0 bases, with 6 bases of the junction left unmatched. There are 15 residues in the CDR3. The chain's CDR3 is CASSSMRGSSYEQYF. The CDR3 bases are TGTGCCAGCAGCTCGATGCGGGGGAGCTCCTACGAGCAGTACTTC.

V usage is TRBV7-6 and J usage is TRBJ2-3; no firm D call. The V gene's germline CDR1 is SGHVS and CDR2 FNYEAQ. Between the trimmed V and J ends, which lost 0 bases and 2 bases, there was a span of 6 bases. This CDR3 is 14 amino acids long. The CDR3 DNA reads as TGTGCCAGCAGCTTAGCGGGCGACACAGATACGCAGTATTTT. Amino acid sequence: CASSLAGDTDTQYF.

This clone was detected a few times. The rearrangement uses TRBV19 and TRBJ1-4; unclear D gene. V lost 6 bases and J 5 bases, leaving 19 bases between the germline ends. The length of the CDR3 is 16 residues. CDR1 and CDR2 from the germline V gene are LNHDA and SQIVND (reference sequence). The DNA of the CDR3 is TGTGCCAGTAGCCTCGGGGATGGAAGGTCGAATGAAAAACTGTTTTTT. This sequence encodes CASSLGDGRSNEKLFF.

The CDR3, as DNA: TGTGCCAGCAGTTCCCCTGGCGGGATGAACACTGAAGCTTTCTTT. This translates into CASSSPGGMNTEAFF. The V and J genes are TRBV6-5 and TRBJ1-1; the D is unclear. Looked up from germline, CDR1 is MNHEY and CDR2 is SVGAGI. V lost 4 bases and J 0 bases, leaving 12 bases between the germline ends. The CDR3 is made up of 15 amino acids.

This chain joins TRBV7-2 and TRBJ2-1, with 11 bases fitting TRBD2. This CDR3 contains 17 residues. J lost 0 bases, V lost 6 bases, and 7 bases had no gene match. Germline V gene sequence: CDR1 SGHTA, CDR2 FQGNSA. In DNA form, the CDR3 reads TGTGCCAGCAGGCGAACTAGCGGGGGCAGCTCCTACAATGAGCAGTTCTTC. Translating it yields CASRRTSGGSSYNEQFF.

This chain joins TRBV6-6 and TRBJ2-7; the match to TRBD1 covers 7 bases. Germline V gene lookup returns CDR1 MNHNY and CDR2 SVGAGI (reference sequence). This CDR3 is built from 16 residues. The trim removed 2 bases at V and 3 bases at J, leaving 10 bases unmatched. The CDR3 coding sequence is TGTGCCAGCAGTTACCCGCGACAGGGACAAGTCTACGAGCAGTACTTC. Translating gives CASSYPRQGQVYEQYF.

V gene TRBV29-1 combines with J gene TRBJ2-3, with no clear D. Trimming stripped 5 bases from V and 3 bases from J, with 21 bases between. This CDR3 is 16 amino acids long. Germline loops: CDR1 SQVTM, CDR2 ANQGSEA. CDR3 DNA sequence: TGCAGCGTTATGGGTGACTCCCCGATAATAACAGATACGCAGTATTTT. Translation: CSVMGDSPIITDTQYF.

The chain is built from TRBV11-2 and TRBJ2-2; possible D gene TRBD1, 5 bases. The CDR3 has 14 residues. Germline assignment: CDR1 SGHAT and CDR2 FQNNGV. V lost 2 bases and J 6 bases, leaving 10 bases between the germline ends. Here the CDR3 DNA reads TGTGCCAGCAGCTTACCACAGGCCGCCGGGGAGCTGTTTTTT. Amino acids: CASSLPQAAGELFF.

The J gene is TRBJ1-5, the V gene TRBV28; 7 nucleotides align to TRBD1. Germline CDR1 is MDHEN and CDR2 is SYDVKM. Trimming took 4 bases from V and 11 from J; bases not matched to a gene: 14. The CDR3 spans 15 residues. CDR3 bases: TGTGCCAGCAGTTCGGGACAGCACCTTGGGGGAGCCCAGCATTTT. Translated, it gives CASSSGQHLGGAQHF.

This clone was seen at least ten times. The chain joins TRBV9 to TRBJ1-1, with D unresolved. V lost 8 bases to trimming and J lost 5 bases, with 19 bases between them. CDR1 and CDR2 (germline): SGDLS, YYNGEE. There are 14 residues in the CDR3. The CDR3 region is CASNRHEGGTEAFF. CDR3 sequence (DNA): TGTGCCAGTAACCGTCACGAGGGTGGGACTGAAGCTTTCTTT.

The rearrangement links TRBV9 to TRBJ2-5; 7 positions agree with TRBD1. Germline loops: CDR1 SGDLS, CDR2 YYNGEE. The CDR3 has 15 residues. V shed 0 bases, J shed 3 bases, and the junction held 5 bases outside the gene matches. The CDR3, as DNA: TGTGCCAGCAGCGTAGGAGGGGGCCCGAAAGAGACCCAGTACTTC. Translation gives CASSVGGGPKETQYF.

This chain uses TRBV11-3 with TRBJ2-2; 12 positions agree with TRBD2. The CDR3 contains 17 residues. Unmatched junction bases numbered 5, after V lost 2 bases and J lost 4 bases. CDR1 is SGHNT, CDR2 YENEEA, per germline. CDR3 nucleotides: TGTGCCAGCAGCTTAACGCTAGCGGGAGGGAGCACCGGGGAGCTGTTTTTT. This sequence encodes CASSLTLAGGSTGELFF.

This chain joins TRBV5-8 and TRBJ1-4, with D possibly matching TRBD1 (6 bases). Looked up from germline, CDR1 is SGHTS and CDR2 is YDEGEE. Trimming stripped 4 bases from V and 1 base from J, with 17 bases between. This CDR3 spans 17 amino acids. The CDR3 loop reads CASSPVTGLGTNEKLFF. DNA for the CDR3: TGTGCCAGCAGCCCCGTTACAGGGTTGGGAACTAATGAAAAACTGTTTTTT. The variable domain in full, with the rest retrieved from reference TRBV5-8 and TRBJ1-4, is EAGVTQSPTHLIKTRGQQATLRCSPISGHTSVYWYQQALGLGLQFLLWYDEGEERNRGNFPPRFSGRQFPNYSSELNVNALELEDSALYLCASSPVTGLGTNEKLFFGSGTQLSVL.

V is TRBV5-5 and J is TRBJ2-7; D may be TRBD1 (6 bases). Germline lookup yields CDR1 SGHKS and CDR2 YYEKEE (reference sequence). The V end lost 5 bases, the J end lost 1 base, and 16 bases lay between the germline ends. The CDR3 loop spans 15 amino acids. CDR3 sequence reads: CASRQGTPSSYEQYF. CDR3 DNA: TGTGCCAGCAGACAAGGGACACCATCGTCCTACGAGCAGTACTTC.

The genes are TRBV10-1 and TRBJ2-7; D ambiguous. This CDR3 contains 13 residues. Per the germline V gene, CDR1 is WNHNN and CDR2 is SYGVQD (reference sequence). V lost 4 bases, J lost 6 bases, and 13 bases lay in between. CDR3 loop: CASSGVLGIEQYF. In DNA form, the CDR3 reads TGCGCCAGCAGTGGAGTTCTAGGAATCGAGCAGTACTTC.

J is TRBJ2-7 and V is TRBV5-8; perhaps TRBD1 as D (6 bases). Trimming stripped 0 bases from V and 1 base from J, with 8 bases between. This CDR3 comprises 14 residues. Germline V gene sequence: CDR1 SGHTS, CDR2 YDEGEE. Written as DNA, the CDR3 is TGTGCCAGCAGCTTGGCCAGGGGTTCCTACGAGCAGTACTTC. Protein product: CASSLARGSYEQYF.